A selection of T cell receptor beta chains follows, all from one sample in a study of cytomegalovirus exposure and HLA in healthy donors. Sequencing was performed with immunoSEQ multiplex PCR; in TCRdb, only in-frame clones are kept and a portion is missing. The table lists fewer than 150,000 clones, about 78% of them singletons. Sequenced material: PBMCs. The receptors were gathered from a man aged 45 to 65 in good health and CMV-seronegative. CDR3s include the opening cysteine and the closing phenylalanine or tryptophan. The order of the fields is V gene, J gene, CDR3 length, CDR3 protein.

v_gene: TRBV27; j_gene: TRBJ2-5; len: 15; CDR3aa: CASSSTSGSRETQYF
v_gene: TRBV6-5; j_gene: TRBJ2-2; len: 15; CDR3aa: CASSYGQGGTGELFF
v_gene: TRBV29-1; j_gene: TRBJ2-7; len: 12; CDR3aa: CSVRGRGNEQYF
v_gene: TRBV6-5; j_gene: TRBJ2-6; len: 15; CDR3aa: CASRMGGSGANVLTF
v_gene: TRBV5-1; j_gene: TRBJ2-7; len: 16; CDR3aa: CASSLAPGQVAYEQYF
v_gene: TRBV28; j_gene: TRBJ2-6; len: 16; CDR3aa: CASSILQGAGANVLTF
v_gene: TRBV19; j_gene: TRBJ1-1; len: 16; CDR3aa: CASSKPQTTGGSEAFF
v_gene: TRBV6-6; j_gene: TRBJ2-7; len: 15; CDR3aa: CASSARTGDSYEQYF
v_gene: TRBV5-1; j_gene: TRBJ2-7; len: 15; CDR3aa: CASSLEGLAPSEQYF
v_gene: TRBV27; j_gene: TRBJ2-1; len: 15; CDR3aa: CASSPVAGGVNEQFF
v_gene: TRBV29-1; j_gene: TRBJ2-7; len: 13; CDR3aa: CSARSSGPYEQYF
v_gene: TRBV6-6; j_gene: TRBJ2-7; len: 13; CDR3aa: CASSLAGSYEQYF
v_gene: TRBV10-3; j_gene: TRBJ1-2; len: 14; CDR3aa: CATAQDSPNYGYTF
v_gene: TRBV28; j_gene: TRBJ1-5; len: 15; CDR3aa: CASSRTGIENQPQHF
v_gene: TRBV11-2; j_gene: TRBJ1-1; len: 14; CDR3aa: CASSQDSSNTEAFF
v_gene: TRBV4-1; j_gene: TRBJ2-7; len: 17; CDR3aa: CASSQDFGQGLTYEQYF
v_gene: TRBV10-2; j_gene: TRBJ2-1; len: 15; CDR3aa: CASSGGTSGANEQFF